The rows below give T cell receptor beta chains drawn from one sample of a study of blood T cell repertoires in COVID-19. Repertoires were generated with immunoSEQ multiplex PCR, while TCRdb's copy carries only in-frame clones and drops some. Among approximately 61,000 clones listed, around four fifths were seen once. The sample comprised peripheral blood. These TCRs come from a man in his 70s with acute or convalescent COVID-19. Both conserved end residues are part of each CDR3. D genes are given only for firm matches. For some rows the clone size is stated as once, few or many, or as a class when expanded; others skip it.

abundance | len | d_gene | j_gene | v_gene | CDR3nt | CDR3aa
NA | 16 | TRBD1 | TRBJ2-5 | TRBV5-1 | TGCGCCAGCTTCAAAGGAAGGGGACAGGGAACAGAGACCCAGTACTTC | CASFKGRGQGTETQYF
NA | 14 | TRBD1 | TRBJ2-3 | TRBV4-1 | TGCGCCAGCAGCCAACCTTTAAGGGGGACAGGGGCGAATTTT | CASSQPLRGTGANF
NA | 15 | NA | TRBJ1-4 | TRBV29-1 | TGCAGCGTTGAAGATTCAAACACGGGTAATGAAAAACTGTTTTTT | CSVEDSNTGNEKLFF
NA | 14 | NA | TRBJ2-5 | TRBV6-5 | TGTGCCAGCAGTTCTTCAGGGTCGGGTGAGACCCAGTACTTC | CASSSSGSGETQYF
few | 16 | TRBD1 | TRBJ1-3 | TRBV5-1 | TGCGCCAGCAGCTTGGCGGGACAGGGGACCGGAAACACCATATATTTT | CASSLAGQGTGNTIYF
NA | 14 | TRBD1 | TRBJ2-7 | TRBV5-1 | TGCGCCAGCAGCTTGGATACAGGGGCCTACGAGCAGTACTTC | CASSLDTGAYEQYF
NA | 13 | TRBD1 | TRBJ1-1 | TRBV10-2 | TGCGCCAGCAGTTCGGACAGGGGCACTGAAGCTTTCTTT | CASSSDRGTEAFF
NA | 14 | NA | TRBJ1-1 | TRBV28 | TGTGCCAGCATCGGGGGCCCGGGGGGCACTGAAGCTTTCTTT | CASIGGPGGTEAFF
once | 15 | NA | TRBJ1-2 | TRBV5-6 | TGTGCCAGCAGCTTGCTTGAGGGAACAACCTATGGCTACACCTTC | CASSLLEGTTYGYTF
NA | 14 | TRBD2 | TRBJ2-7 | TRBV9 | TGTGCCAGCAGCTTTAGCGGGGGGTCCTACGAGCAGTACTTC | CASSFSGGSYEQYF
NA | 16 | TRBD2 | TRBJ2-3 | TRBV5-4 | TGTGCCAGCAGCTTGGATTCTAGCGGGGGGTCCGATACGCAGTATTTT | CASSLDSSGGSDTQYF
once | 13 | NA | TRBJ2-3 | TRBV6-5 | TGTGCCAGCAGTTACTCGCGCCAGGGGACGCAGTATTTT | CASSYSRQGTQYF
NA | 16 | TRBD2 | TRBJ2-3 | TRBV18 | TGTGCCAGCTCACCACGGACTAGCGGGGGGTCAGATACGCAGTATTTT | CASSPRTSGGSDTQYF
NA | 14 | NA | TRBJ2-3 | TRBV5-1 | TGCGCCAGCAGCTTCCAGGGGTTTGAGGATACGCAGTATTTT | CASSFQGFEDTQYF
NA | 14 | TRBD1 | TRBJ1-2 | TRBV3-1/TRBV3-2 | TGTGCCAGCAGCCTATGGGACAGGGGGTATGGCTACACCTTC | CASSLWDRGYGYTF
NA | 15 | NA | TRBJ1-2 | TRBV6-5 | TGTGCCAGCAGCTCCCCCCGACAGCGGGCTAATGGCTACACCTTC | CASSSPRQRANGYTF
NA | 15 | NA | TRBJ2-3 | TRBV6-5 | TGTGCCAGCTGCCGACAGCCCCCTCGCACAGATACGCAGTATTTT | CASCRQPPRTDTQYF
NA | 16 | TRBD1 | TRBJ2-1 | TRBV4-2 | TGTGCCAGCAGCCAAGAGGGGCAGGGGGAGTACAATGAGCAGTTCTTC | CASSQEGQGEYNEQFF
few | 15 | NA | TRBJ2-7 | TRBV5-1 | TGCGCCAGCAGCTTGGCGGCGGGAAGCTCCTACGAGCAGTACTTC | CASSLAAGSSYEQYF
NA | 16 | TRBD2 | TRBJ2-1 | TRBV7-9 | TGTGCCAGCAGTCTCTTAGCGGGGAGCTCCTACAATGAGCAGTTCTTC | CASSLLAGSSYNEQFF
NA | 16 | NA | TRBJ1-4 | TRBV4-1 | TGCGCCAGCAGCCCTGTCCTGACAGGCTTTAATGAAAAACTGTTTTTT | CASSPVLTGFNEKLFF
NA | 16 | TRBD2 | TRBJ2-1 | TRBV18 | TGTGCCAGCTCACGGTCCATGGCGGGGGTCTACAATGAGCAGTTCTTC | CASSRSMAGVYNEQFF
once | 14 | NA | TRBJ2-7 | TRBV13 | TGTGCCAGCAGCTTAGGCGGGTTTTCCTACGAGCAGTACTTC | CASSLGGFSYEQYF
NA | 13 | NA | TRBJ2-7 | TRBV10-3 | TGTGCCATCAGTGAGACCTCACAGGCCGCCGAGTACTTC | CAISETSQAAEYF
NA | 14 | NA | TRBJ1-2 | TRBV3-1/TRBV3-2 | TGTGCCAGCGGCACCGGGTCCCGGCTTAGTGGCTACACCTTC | CASGTGSRLSGYTF
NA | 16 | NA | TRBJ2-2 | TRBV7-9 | TGTGCCAGCAGCCCCAGAGGTGGCAGGGGTGCCGGGGAGCTGTTTTTT | CASSPRGGRGAGELFF
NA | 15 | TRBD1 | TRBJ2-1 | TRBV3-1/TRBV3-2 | TGTGCCAGCACCCACTCGGACAGGGGTGGGAATGAGCAGTTCTTC | CASTHSDRGGNEQFF
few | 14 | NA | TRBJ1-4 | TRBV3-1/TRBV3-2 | TGTGCCAGCAGCCAAGTCTCCGGGGGGAGAAAACTGTTTTTT | CASSQVSGGRKLFF
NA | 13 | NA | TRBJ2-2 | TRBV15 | TGTGCCACCAGCAGAGATCTGAGCGGGGAGCTGTTTTTT | CATSRDLSGELFF
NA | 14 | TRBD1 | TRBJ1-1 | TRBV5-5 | TGTGCCAGCAGCTTGGGACAGGGGGCCTTGCAGGCTTTCTTT | CASSLGQGALQAFF
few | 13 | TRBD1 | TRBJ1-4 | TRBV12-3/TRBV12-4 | TGTGCCAGCAGTCCTCGGGACAGCGAAAAACTGTTTTTT | CASSPRDSEKLFF
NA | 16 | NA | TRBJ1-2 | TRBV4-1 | TGCGCCAGCAGCCATTTAGCCGGTTTACCGACCTATGGCTACACCTTC | CASSHLAGLPTYGYTF
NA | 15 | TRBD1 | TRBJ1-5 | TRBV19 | TGTGCCAGTAGCGAGACAGGGAACAGGAATCAGCCCCAGCATTTT | CASSETGNRNQPQHF
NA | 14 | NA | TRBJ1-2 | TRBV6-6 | TGTGCCAGCAGTTATGCACAAGGGGACTATGGCTACACCTTC | CASSYAQGDYGYTF
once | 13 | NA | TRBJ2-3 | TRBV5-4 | TGTGCCAGCAGCTTCCACCGGGCAGATACGCAGTATTTT | CASSFHRADTQYF
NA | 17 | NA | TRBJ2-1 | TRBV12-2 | TGTGCAAGTCGCTCCTCCTGCTCGCGGGGCGGGTACAATGAGCAGTTCTTC | CASRSSCSRGGYNEQFF
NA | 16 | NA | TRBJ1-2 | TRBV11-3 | TGTGCCAGCAGCTTGGGTCACAGGAGAGCTAACTATGGCTACACCTTC | CASSLGHRRANYGYTF
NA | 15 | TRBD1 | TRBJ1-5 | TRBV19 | TGTGCCAGTAGTGAGGACAGGGGGCGCGCTCAGCCCCAGCATTTT | CASSEDRGRAQPQHF
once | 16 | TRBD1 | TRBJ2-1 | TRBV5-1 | TGCGCCAGCAGCTTGACAGGGGCCTGGCCCTACAATGAGCAGTTCTTC | CASSLTGAWPYNEQFF
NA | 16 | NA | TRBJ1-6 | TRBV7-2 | TGTGCCAGCAGCTTAGACTTACGCTCCTATAATTCACCCCTCCACTTT | CASSLDLRSYNSPLHF
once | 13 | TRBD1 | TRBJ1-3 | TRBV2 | TGTGCCAGCATGAGGGGACAGGGAAACACCATATATTTT | CASMRGQGNTIYF
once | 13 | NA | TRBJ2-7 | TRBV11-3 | TGTGCCAGCAGCTTAGATCCGCGTTACGAGCAGTACTTC | CASSLDPRYEQYF
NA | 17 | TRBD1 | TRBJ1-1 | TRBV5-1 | TGCGCCAGCAGCCCAGGACAGGGCAAGATGGGGTCCACTGAAGCTTTCTTT | CASSPGQGKMGSTEAFF
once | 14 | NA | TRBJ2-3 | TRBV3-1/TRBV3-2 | TGTGCCAGCAGCCAACGAGCTAGCACAGATACGCAGTATTTT | CASSQRASTDTQYF
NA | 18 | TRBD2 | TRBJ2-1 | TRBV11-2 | TGTGCCAGCAGCCCCCCCCCGGGACTAGCGGAAATAAGGAATGAGCAGTTCTTC | CASSPPPGLAEIRNEQFF
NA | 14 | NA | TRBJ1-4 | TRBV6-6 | TGTGCCAGCAATTTGCGGGGAGCTAATGAAAAACTGTTTTTT | CASNLRGANEKLFF
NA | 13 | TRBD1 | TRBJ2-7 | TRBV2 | TGTGCCAGCTTGGGACAGGCTACCTACGAGCAGTACTTC | CASLGQATYEQYF
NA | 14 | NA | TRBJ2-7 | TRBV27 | TGTGCCAGCAGCAAGACTAGGACCTCCTACGAGCAGTACTTC | CASSKTRTSYEQYF
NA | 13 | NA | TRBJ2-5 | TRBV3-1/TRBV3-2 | TGTGCCAGCAGCTTACTACAGGGTGAGACCCAGTACTTC | CASSLLQGETQYF
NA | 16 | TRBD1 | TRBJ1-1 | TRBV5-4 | TGTGCCAGCAGCTTAACAGGGGGCGCTGGGAACACTGAAGCTTTCTTT | CASSLTGGAGNTEAFF
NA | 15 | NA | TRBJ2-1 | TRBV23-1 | TGCGCCAGCAGTCAACCACAGGGTCCCTACAATGAGCAGTTCTTC | CASSQPQGPYNEQFF
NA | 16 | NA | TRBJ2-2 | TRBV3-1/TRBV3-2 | TGTGCCAGCAGCCTCGGTGTTGCCAAGAACACCGGGGAGCTGTTTTTT | CASSLGVAKNTGELFF